This TCR beta chain appears in the sequencing data of a study of CD8 T cells in ankylosing spondylitis. One entry per CDR3 protein, called by TCRdb with MiXCR from the 5' RACE reads. The sample records 750,000 to 850,000 distinct CDR3 sequences, around 11% being singletons. For this clonotype: What it binds is not known.

V shed 3 bases and J shed 8 bases, with 10 bases lying between them. This CDR3 has 12 residues. Germline V lookup: CDR1 ENHRY, CDR2 SYGVKD. Findings and caveats of the study: Typical of ankylosing spondylitis blood, it appeared, was a TCR beta motif of eight highly homologous variants.

The sample was blood, either unsorted or a sorted T cell fraction (not recorded which). V is TRBV10-3 and J is TRBJ1-2; D remains ambiguous. This clonotype originated in a male donor with ankylosing spondylitis. The CDR3 loop is CAISEEGTGYTF. CDR3 sequence (DNA): TGTGCCATCAGTGAAGAGGGAACGGGCTACACCTTC.